The rows below give T cell receptor beta chains drawn from one sample of a study of cytomegalovirus exposure and HLA in healthy donors. Clones were sequenced by immunoSEQ multiplex PCR, and TCRdb holds only the in-frame ones, with some missing. This table has roughly 150,000 clones, roughly 75% appearing once. The sample was PBMCs. Source of these receptors: a man aged 18-30 years in good health and CMV-seropositive. Both conserved end residues are part of each CDR3.

TRBJ2-7 | TRBV18 | CASSPPGRVAWQYF
TRBJ2-5 | TRBV5-4 | CASSSTSGRFQETQYF
TRBJ2-7 | TRBV19 | CASSIVLASEQYF
TRBJ2-1 | TRBV6-6 | CATQGLAGTSYNEQFF
TRBJ1-5 | TRBV19 | CASGGQGGQPQHF
TRBJ2-1 | TRBV6-4 | CASSEGTNEQFF
TRBJ2-3 | TRBV6-5 | CASRLDRGSADTQYF
TRBJ2-1 | TRBV18 | CASSPRLAGGYNEQFF
TRBJ2-7 | TRBV6-5 | CASSSFRGFSSYEQYF
TRBJ2-3 | TRBV5-6 | CASTGEVGDTQYF
TRBJ1-2 | TRBV20-1 | CVIQGNYGYTF
TRBJ1-4 | TRBV27 | CASSFSTGTGVEKLFF
TRBJ2-7 | TRBV10-3 | CAISESQGNSEQYF
TRBJ1-4 | TRBV2 | CASIRSNGGNEKLFF
TRBJ2-7 | TRBV30 | CAWGGVEALYEQYF
TRBJ2-1 | TRBV5-4 | CASSLLYNEQFF
TRBJ2-2 | TRBV5-4 | CASSEGTEYTGELFF
TRBJ2-5 | TRBV4-2 | CASSRQGAREETQYF
TRBJ2-7 | TRBV27 | CASSTLVGYEQYF
TRBJ2-7 | TRBV7-9 | CASSLTDRDGEQYF
TRBJ2-1 | TRBV7-9 | CASSLAGGPYNEQFF
TRBJ1-2 | TRBV29-1 | CSVPRTGSYGYTF
TRBJ2-5 | TRBV30 | CAWRGNQGATVMAQYF
TRBJ2-1 | TRBV27 | CASSLEGQSYNEQFF
TRBJ1-1 | TRBV5-5 | CASSLRAGEAFF
TRBJ2-7 | TRBV19 | CASSPYGQGGEQYF
TRBJ2-7 | TRBV19 | CASSGGWAYEQYF
TRBJ2-1 | TRBV7-3 | CASSRGSYNEQFF
TRBJ2-7 | TRBV5-1 | CASSLGLAVYEQYF
TRBJ2-7 | TRBV6-5 | CASRDIAYEQYF
TRBJ2-7 | TRBV7-2 | CASRPSGTVFYEQYF
TRBJ2-7 | TRBV28 | CASSLLGTSGLTYEQYF
TRBJ2-1 | TRBV27 | CASSMQATPTNEQFF
TRBJ2-1 | TRBV4-2 | CASSPGLAKDNEQFF
TRBJ2-7 | TRBV15 | CATSKTGTATFGQYF
TRBJ1-2 | TRBV28 | CASSSWTGDSMNYGYTF
TRBJ2-1 | TRBV5-4 | CASSRGNLGLVGFNEQFF
TRBJ2-1 | TRBV5-5 | CASSLPGVSEQFF
TRBJ2-2 | TRBV7-9 | CASMTSGRNGELFF
TRBJ2-7 | TRBV27 | CASSPGQGYEQYF
TRBJ1-2 | TRBV30 | CAWMRGYGYTF
TRBJ2-5 | TRBV5-1 | CASSLAGTRLETQYF
TRBJ1-2 | TRBV2 | CASSYTGGGYTF
TRBJ2-1 | TRBV25-1 | CASTLTGVVEQFF
TRBJ2-2 | TRBV6-1 | CASSPGQGFTGELFF
TRBJ2-3 | TRBV7-8 | CASSLVGATDTQYF
TRBJ2-7 | TRBV29-1 | CSAHRGSPYEQYF
TRBJ2-3 | TRBV10-1 | CASSPSGRTDTQYF
TRBJ2-7 | TRBV4-2 | CASSQVGIEETYEQYF
TRBJ1-1 | TRBV6-5 | CASSQQGRAFF